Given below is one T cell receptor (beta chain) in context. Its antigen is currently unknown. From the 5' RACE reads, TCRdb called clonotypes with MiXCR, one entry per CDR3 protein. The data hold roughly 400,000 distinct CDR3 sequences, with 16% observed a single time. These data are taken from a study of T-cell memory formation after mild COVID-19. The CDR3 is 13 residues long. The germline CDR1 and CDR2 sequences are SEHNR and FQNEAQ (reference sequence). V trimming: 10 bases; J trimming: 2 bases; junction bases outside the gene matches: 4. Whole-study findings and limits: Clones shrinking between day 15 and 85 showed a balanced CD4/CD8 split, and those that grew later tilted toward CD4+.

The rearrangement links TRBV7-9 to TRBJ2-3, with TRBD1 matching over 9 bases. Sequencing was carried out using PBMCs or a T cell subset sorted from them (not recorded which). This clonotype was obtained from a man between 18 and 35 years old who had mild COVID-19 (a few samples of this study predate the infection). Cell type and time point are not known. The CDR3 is CATRTGDTDTQYF. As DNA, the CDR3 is TGTGCCACCAGGACAGGGGACACAGATACGCAGTATTTT.